This T cell receptor beta chain is from a study of spatial heterogeneity in lung cancer. Study-wide context: Within raw reads, each unique TCR and UMI combination appeared on average more than ten times.

This CDR3 is 13 amino acids long. Germline V gene sequence: CDR1 SQVTM, CDR2 ANQGSEA. On each TCR cDNA molecule, a unique molecular identifier was present. TCRdb reprocessed the 5' RACE reads via MiXCR and lists one record per CDR3 protein. The sample carries some 83,000 distinct CDR3 sequences, 15% to 25% recorded once. On this clonotype: A read error may account for a junction end that differs from germline.

Documented time point: sample taken at primary tumor resection. Sequencing was performed on whole RNA extracted from tumor and nontumor lung tissue, or from frozen PBMC, and the material was left unsorted. The sequence derives from a male donor with early-stage non-small cell lung cancer. Here the sequenced sample was PBMCs, taken at surgery. The chain recombines TRBV29-1 with TRBJ2-5; the match to TRBD2 covers 7 bases. The CDR3: CSGETRDYETQYF. CDR3 coding DNA: TGCAGCGGTGAAACCCGGGACTATGAGACCCAGTACTTC. Combining the CDR3 with reference TRBV29-1 and TRBJ2-5 gives the whole variable domain SAVISQKPSRDICQRGTSLTIQCQVDSQVTMMFWYRQQPGQSLTLIATANQGSEATYESGFVIDKFPISRPNLTFSTLTVSNMSPEDSSIYLCSGETRDYETQYFGPGTRLLVL.